The entry that follows covers one T cell receptor (beta chain) sequence. Its specificity is unknown. The sample comes from a study of vaccination and CD4 T cells after COVID-19. Study as a whole: Cellular stimulation was performed using overlapping spike peptides derived from SARS-CoV-2, HCoV-NL63, HCoV-OC43 and HCoV-229E.

The treatment is: approximately nine-day PBMC culture with coronavirus spike peptide pools or control peptides (ViraFEST assay). The germline V gene has CDR1 MNHEY and CDR2 SMNVEV (reference sequence). The trim removed 5 bases at V and 7 bases at J, leaving 13 bases unmatched. The CDR3 covers 16 residues. An Oncomine TCR Beta short-read assay was used to sequence the DNA from cultured CD4+ T cells. Using the QIAamp micro DNA kit, genomic DNA was extracted from the CD4+ T cells that had been cultured. TCRdb re-called the PCR reads with MiXCR, one entry per CDR3 protein. The sample lists fewer than 25,000 distinct CDR3 sequences; almost 50% were seen once.

The V gene is TRBV27, the J gene TRBJ2-2; 7 bases map to TRBD2. This sequence originates from a human donor who had recovered from COVID-19. The sequencing input was CD4+ T cells from blood, cultured in vitro. In DNA, the CDR3 is TGTGCCAGCAGTCCCCCCCCGGGCAGGGAGGGCGGGGAGCTGTTTTTT. Amino acids: CASSPPPGREGGELFF.